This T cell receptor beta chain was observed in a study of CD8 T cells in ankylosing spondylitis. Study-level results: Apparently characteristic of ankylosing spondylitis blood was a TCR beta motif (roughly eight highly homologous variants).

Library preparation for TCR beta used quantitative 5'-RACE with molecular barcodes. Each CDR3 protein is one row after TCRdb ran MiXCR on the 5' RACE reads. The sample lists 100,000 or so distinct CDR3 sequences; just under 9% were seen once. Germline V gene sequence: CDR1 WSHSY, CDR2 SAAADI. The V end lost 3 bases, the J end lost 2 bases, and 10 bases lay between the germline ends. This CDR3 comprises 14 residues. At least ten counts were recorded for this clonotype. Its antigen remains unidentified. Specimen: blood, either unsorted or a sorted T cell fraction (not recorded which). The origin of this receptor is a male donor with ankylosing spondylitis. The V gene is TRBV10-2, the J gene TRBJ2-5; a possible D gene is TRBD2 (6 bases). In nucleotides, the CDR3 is TGCGCCAGCAGTGAAGGGGACTGGCAAGAGACCCAGTACTTC. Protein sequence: CASSEGDWQETQYF.